This T cell receptor beta chain is from a study of blood T cell repertoires in COVID-19. Across the whole study: Donors in the United States, Italy and Spain gave samples during acute or convalescent COVID-19.

Germline CDR1 is ENHRY and CDR2 is SYGVKD. V was pared by 3 bases and J by 2 bases, with 16 bases between. CDR3 length: 16 amino acids. By share, this clone ranks as medium-sized. In the authors' workflow: Estimation of nucleated cell counts was performed using reference gene primer amplification. Profiling relied on immunoSEQ multiplex PCR, and the TCRdb table lists in-frame clones only, not all of them. The V and J calls and clone size were taken over from that table, and D and trimming were inferred from the DNA. Here the sample spans over 80,000 clones, 70% to 90% being singletons. This sequence was found in a human donor in a cohort sampled during active COVID-19. The source material was peripheral blood. The rearrangement uses TRBV10-3 and TRBJ2-5; the D gene is possibly TRBD1 (6 bases). CDR3 sequence: CAISEGETRGQETQYF. DNA for the CDR3: TGTGCCATCAGTGAAGGGGAGACGAGGGGGCAAGAGACCCAGTACTTC.